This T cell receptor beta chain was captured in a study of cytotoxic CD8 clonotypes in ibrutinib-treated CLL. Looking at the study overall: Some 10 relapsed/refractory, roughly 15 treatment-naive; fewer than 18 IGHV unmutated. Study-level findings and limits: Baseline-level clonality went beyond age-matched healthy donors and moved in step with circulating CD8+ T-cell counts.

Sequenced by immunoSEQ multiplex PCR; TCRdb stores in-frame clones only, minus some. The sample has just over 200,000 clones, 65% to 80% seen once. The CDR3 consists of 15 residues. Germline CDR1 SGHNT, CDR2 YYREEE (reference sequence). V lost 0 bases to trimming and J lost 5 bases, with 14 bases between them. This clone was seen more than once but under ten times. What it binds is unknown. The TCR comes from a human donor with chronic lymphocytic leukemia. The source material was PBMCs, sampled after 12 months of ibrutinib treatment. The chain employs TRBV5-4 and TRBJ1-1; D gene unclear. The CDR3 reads CASSLVQAAGTEAFF. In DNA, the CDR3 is TGTGCCAGCAGCTTGGTCCAGGCGGCGGGTACTGAAGCTTTCTTT.